This is a list of T cell receptor beta chains from one sample in a study of cytomegalovirus exposure and HLA in healthy donors. Profiled with immunoSEQ multiplex PCR; TCRdb holds only in-frame clones, not every one. The table has 150,000 to 200,000 clones, about 77% seen once. Source material: PBMCs. These receptors were taken from a man aged 18 to 29 in good health and CMV-seropositive. The CDR3 runs from the conserved cysteine through the conserved F or W. The D gene is left open where the match is weak. Clone size appears in some rows only: once, few, many, or a class for an expanded clone.

v_call,d_call,j_call,clone_size,cdr3_nt,cdr3_aa
TRBV2,TRBD1,TRBJ1-1,NA,TGTGCCAGCACTGGGACAGGGAAAAACACTGAAGCTTTCTTT,CASTGTGKNTEAFF
TRBV5-1,TRBD1,TRBJ1-4,NA,TGCGCCAGCAGCCCTCGGACAGGGTGGGATGAAAAACTGTTTTTT,CASSPRTGWDEKLFF
TRBV2,NA,TRBJ2-5,NA,TGTGCCAGCATGTGGGGGGGCGGTAAAGAGACCCAGTACTTC,CASMWGGGKETQYF
TRBV7-2,NA,TRBJ2-6,NA,TGTGCCAGCAGCTTATCGGGTACTCTTAACTCTGGGGCCAACGTCCTGACTTTC,CASSLSGTLNSGANVLTF
TRBV27,NA,TRBJ1-1,few,TGTGCCAGCAGTTTACGCCCGGAGAGATCGAACACTGAAGCTTTCTTT,CASSLRPERSNTEAFF
TRBV11-1,TRBD2,TRBJ2-3,few,TGTGCCAGCAGTTTAGCGGGAGGGCCAGCAGATACGCAGTATTTT,CASSLAGGPADTQYF
TRBV9,TRBD1,TRBJ2-7,NA,TGTGCCAGCAGCTCCGGACAGGGCAACGAGCAGTACTTC,CASSSGQGNEQYF
TRBV27,TRBD2,TRBJ2-3,NA,TGTGCCAGCAGTTCAGGACTAGCGTGGAGCACAGATACGCAGTATTTT,CASSSGLAWSTDTQYF
TRBV4-1,NA,TRBJ1-5,NA,TGCGCCAGCAGCCAAGAAAGCGGGAATCAGCCCCAGCATTTT,CASSQESGNQPQHF
TRBV5-6,NA,TRBJ2-5,NA,TGTGCCAGCAGCTTGTCCCGGGAGACCCAGTACTTC,CASSLSRETQYF
TRBV5-1,TRBD1,TRBJ2-1,few,TGCGCCAGCAGCCTCCCGGGACAGAGCTACAATGAGCAGTTCTTC,CASSLPGQSYNEQFF
TRBV5-4,NA,TRBJ2-7,NA,TGTGCCAGCAGCTTCGCAGGGAACTCCTACGAGCAGTACTTC,CASSFAGNSYEQYF
TRBV2,NA,TRBJ1-4,NA,TGTGCCAGCAGTGAAAGGGAGCAGAAACTGTTTTTT,CASSEREQKLFF
TRBV15,NA,TRBJ2-7,NA,TGTGCCACCAGCAGATACAGGGAGGGGGGTAGCAGCGAGCAGTACTTC,CATSRYREGGSSEQYF
TRBV10-3,TRBD1,TRBJ1-3,NA,TGTGCCACCATGGACAGGGGAGACACCATATATTTT,CATMDRGDTIYF
TRBV6-1,NA,TRBJ1-5,NA,TGTGCCAGCAGCTTAGACAGTTATCAGCCCCAGCATTTT,CASSLDSYQPQHF
TRBV5-6,NA,TRBJ1-2,NA,TGTGCCAGCAGCCTAAGGACAGACTATGGCTACACCTTC,CASSLRTDYGYTF
TRBV7-6,NA,TRBJ2-5,NA,TGTGCCAGCAGCTTATCGGCGGGCAAAGAGACCCAGTACTTC,CASSLSAGKETQYF
TRBV27,NA,TRBJ1-5,few,TGTGCCAGCAGCTCATCCGGGAGGGGCAGCAAGGATCAGCCCCAGCATTTT,CASSSSGRGSKDQPQHF
TRBV28,TRBD1,TRBJ1-1,NA,TGTGCCAGCAGTTTAGACAGGGGCACTGAAGCTTTCTTT,CASSLDRGTEAFF
TRBV11-1,NA,TRBJ1-2,few,TGTGCCAGCAGCCGTGGTAGTTCCTATGGCTACACCTTC,CASSRGSSYGYTF
TRBV27,NA,TRBJ2-3,NA,TGTGCCAGCAGTTCCACACCGCGGAACACAGATACGCAGTATTTT,CASSSTPRNTDTQYF
TRBV29-1,TRBD2,TRBJ2-7,NA,TGCAGCGTAAGGGAGGGCCAAACCTACGAGCAGTACTTC,CSVREGQTYEQYF
TRBV27,NA,TRBJ2-7,NA,TGTGCCAGCAGTTTCGGACAGACCTACGAGCAGTACTTC,CASSFGQTYEQYF
TRBV14,TRBD1,TRBJ2-2,NA,TGTGCCAGCAGTCACGGGACAGCCACCGGGGAGCTGTTTTTT,CASSHGTATGELFF
TRBV12-5,NA,TRBJ1-3,NA,TGTGCTAGTGGTCGGGAATCTGGAAACACCATATATTTT,CASGRESGNTIYF
TRBV29-1,TRBD1,TRBJ2-2,NA,TGCAGCGCTGGGACAGATAACACCGGGGAGCTGTTTTTT,CSAGTDNTGELFF
TRBV2,NA,TRBJ2-3,few,TGTGCCAGCAGTGAAGGAGACTTTTATACAGATACGCAGTATTTT,CASSEGDFYTDTQYF
TRBV6-1,NA,TRBJ2-3,NA,TGTGCCAGCAGAAGTCTAGGATCACCTGGGGATACGCAGTATTTT,CASRSLGSPGDTQYF
TRBV5-1,NA,TRBJ2-3,NA,TGCGCCAGCAGCTTTCCGGCACAGGGAGATACGCAGTATTTT,CASSFPAQGDTQYF
TRBV7-2,NA,TRBJ2-1,NA,TGTGCCAGCAGCACCTCAGGGCCCTCCTACAATGAGCAGTTCTTC,CASSTSGPSYNEQFF
TRBV11-3,NA,TRBJ1-1,NA,TGTGCCAGCAGCCAAGGGGGAGCTGCTTTCTTT,CASSQGGAAFF
TRBV4-2,NA,TRBJ2-5,NA,TGTGCCAGCAGCCAAGGGGGAATGGGGGGATCGGAGACCCAGTACTTC,CASSQGGMGGSETQYF
TRBV27,NA,TRBJ2-3,NA,TGTGCCAGCAGTTCCTTACCGGGACTGCCGTATTTT,CASSSLPGLPYF
TRBV5-1,NA,TRBJ1-3,NA,TGCGCCAGCAGCTCAGAGGGGGGGGCGAACTCTGGAAACACCATATATTTT,CASSSEGGANSGNTIYF
TRBV19,NA,TRBJ1-1,NA,TGTGCCAGTAGTAACCTGGGGGCCGAAGCTTTCTTT,CASSNLGAEAFF
TRBV5-4,NA,TRBJ2-6,NA,TGTGCCAGCAGCTTGGCGGGGGGCCTCGGGGCCAACGTCCTGACTTTC,CASSLAGGLGANVLTF
TRBV4-1,TRBD2,TRBJ2-3,NA,TGCGCCAGCAGCCAAGATAAGGGACTAGTGGGGGGCACAGATACGCAGTATTTT,CASSQDKGLVGGTDTQYF
TRBV6-1,NA,TRBJ1-4,once,TGTGCCAGCAGTGAACCGGGGGGGCCCGCATTATGGCTGTTTTTT,CASSEPGGPALWLFF
TRBV7-9,NA,TRBJ1-2,NA,TGTGCCAGCAGCTCTACGGCGGGTGTTGGCTACACCTTC,CASSSTAGVGYTF